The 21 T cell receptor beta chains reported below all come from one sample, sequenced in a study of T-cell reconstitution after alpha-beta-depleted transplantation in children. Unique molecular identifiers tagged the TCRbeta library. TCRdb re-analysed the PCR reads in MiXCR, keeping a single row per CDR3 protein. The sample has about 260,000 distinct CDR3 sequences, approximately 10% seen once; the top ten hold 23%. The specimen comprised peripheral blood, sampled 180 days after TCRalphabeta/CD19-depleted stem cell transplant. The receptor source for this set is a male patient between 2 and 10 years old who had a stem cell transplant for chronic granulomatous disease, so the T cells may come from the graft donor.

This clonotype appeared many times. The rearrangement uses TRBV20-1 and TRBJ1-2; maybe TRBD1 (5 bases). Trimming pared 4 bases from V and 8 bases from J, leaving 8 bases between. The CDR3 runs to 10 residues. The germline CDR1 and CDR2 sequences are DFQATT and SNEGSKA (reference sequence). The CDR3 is CSATGSGYTF. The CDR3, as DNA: TGCAGTGCTACAGGGTCCGGCTACACCTTC.

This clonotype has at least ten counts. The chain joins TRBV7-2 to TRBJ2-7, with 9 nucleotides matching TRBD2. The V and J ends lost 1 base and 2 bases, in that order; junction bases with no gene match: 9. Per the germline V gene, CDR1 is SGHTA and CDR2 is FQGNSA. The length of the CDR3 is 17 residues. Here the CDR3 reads CASSLGPGLAIPYEQYF. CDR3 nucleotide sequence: TGTGCCAGCAGCTTAGGACCGGGACTAGCAATTCCCTACGAGCAGTACTTC.

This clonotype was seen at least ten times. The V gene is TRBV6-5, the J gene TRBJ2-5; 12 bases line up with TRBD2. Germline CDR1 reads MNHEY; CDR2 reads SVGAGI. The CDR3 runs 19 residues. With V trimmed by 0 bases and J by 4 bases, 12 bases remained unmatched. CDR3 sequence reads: CASSYSTPSGGAQLETQYF. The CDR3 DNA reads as TGTGCCAGCAGTTACTCGACTCCTAGCGGGGGGGCCCAATTAGAGACCCAGTACTTC.

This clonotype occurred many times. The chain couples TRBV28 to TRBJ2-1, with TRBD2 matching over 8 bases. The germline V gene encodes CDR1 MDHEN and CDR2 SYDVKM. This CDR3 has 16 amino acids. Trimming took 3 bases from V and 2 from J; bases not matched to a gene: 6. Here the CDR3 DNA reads TGTGCCAGCAGTTTCTTGGGACTAGTTCCCTACAATGAGCAGTTCTTC. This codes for CASSFLGLVPYNEQFF.

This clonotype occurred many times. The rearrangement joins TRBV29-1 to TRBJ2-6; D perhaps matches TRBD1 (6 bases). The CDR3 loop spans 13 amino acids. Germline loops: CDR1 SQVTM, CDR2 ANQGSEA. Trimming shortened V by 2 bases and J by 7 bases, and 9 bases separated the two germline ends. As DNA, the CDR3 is TGCAGCGTTGAACTGACAGGCGCCAACGTCCTGACTTTC. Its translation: CSVELTGANVLTF.

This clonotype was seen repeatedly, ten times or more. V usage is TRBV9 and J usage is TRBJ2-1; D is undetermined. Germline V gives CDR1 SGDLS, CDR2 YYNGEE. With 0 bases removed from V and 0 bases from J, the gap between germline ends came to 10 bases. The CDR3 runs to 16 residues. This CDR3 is CASSVALVSSYNEQFF. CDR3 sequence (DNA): TGTGCCAGCAGCGTAGCCCTCGTAAGCTCCTACAATGAGCAGTTCTTC.

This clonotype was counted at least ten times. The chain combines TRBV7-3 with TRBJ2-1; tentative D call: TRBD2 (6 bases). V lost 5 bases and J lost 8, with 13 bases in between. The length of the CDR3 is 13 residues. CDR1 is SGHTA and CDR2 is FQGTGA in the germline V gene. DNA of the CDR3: TGTGCCAGCAGCCCTGGGACTGAGGATGAGCAGTTCTTC. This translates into CASSPGTEDEQFF. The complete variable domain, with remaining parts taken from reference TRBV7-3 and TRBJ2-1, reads GAGVSQTPSNKVTEKGKYVELRCDPISGHTALYWYRQSLGQGPEFLIYFQGTGAADDSGLPNDRFFAVRPEGSVSTLKIQRTERGDSAVYLCASSPGTEDEQFFGPGTRLTVL.

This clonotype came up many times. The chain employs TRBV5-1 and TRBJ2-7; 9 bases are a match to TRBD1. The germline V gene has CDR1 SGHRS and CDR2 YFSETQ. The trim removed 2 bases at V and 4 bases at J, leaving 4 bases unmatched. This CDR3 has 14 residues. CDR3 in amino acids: CASSFGTGYYEQYF. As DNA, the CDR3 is TGCGCCAGCAGCTTTGGGACAGGGTATTACGAGCAGTACTTC.

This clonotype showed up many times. The CDR3 coding sequence is TGTGCCAGCAGCGAGGGACTAGCGGGGGGCCCCTCCTACGAGCAGTACTTC. Its protein product is CASSEGLAGGPSYEQYF. The chain links TRBV9 to TRBJ2-7, with 15 bases lining up with TRBD2. The germline CDR1 and CDR2 sequences are SGDLS and YYNGEE. The CDR3 totals 17 residues. The V gene end was trimmed by 3 bases and the J gene end by 0 bases; junction bases not matched to a gene: 4.

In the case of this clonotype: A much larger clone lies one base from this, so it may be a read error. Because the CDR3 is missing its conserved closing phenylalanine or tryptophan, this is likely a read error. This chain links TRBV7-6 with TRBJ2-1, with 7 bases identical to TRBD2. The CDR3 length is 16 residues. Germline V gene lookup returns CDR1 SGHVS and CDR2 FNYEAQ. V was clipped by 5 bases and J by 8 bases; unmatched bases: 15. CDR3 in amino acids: CASSLGTNIEHYEQFY. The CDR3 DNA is TGTGCCAGCAGCCTCGGGACTAACATAGAGCACTATGAGCAGTTCTAC.

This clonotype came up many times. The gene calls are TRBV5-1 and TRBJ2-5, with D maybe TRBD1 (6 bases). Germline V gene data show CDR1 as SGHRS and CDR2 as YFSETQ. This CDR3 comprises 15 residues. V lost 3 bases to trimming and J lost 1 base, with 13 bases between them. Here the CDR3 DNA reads TGCGCCAGCAGCTCCCCGGGACAACTCCAAGAGACCCAGTACTTC. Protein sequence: CASSSPGQLQETQYF.

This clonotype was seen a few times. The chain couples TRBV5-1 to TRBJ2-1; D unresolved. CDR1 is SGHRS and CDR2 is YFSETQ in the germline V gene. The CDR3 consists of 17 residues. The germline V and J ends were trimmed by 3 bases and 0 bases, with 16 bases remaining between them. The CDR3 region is CASSSIVGRPSYNEQFF. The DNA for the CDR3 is TGCGCCAGCAGCTCAATAGTGGGCAGGCCCTCCTACAATGAGCAGTTCTTC.

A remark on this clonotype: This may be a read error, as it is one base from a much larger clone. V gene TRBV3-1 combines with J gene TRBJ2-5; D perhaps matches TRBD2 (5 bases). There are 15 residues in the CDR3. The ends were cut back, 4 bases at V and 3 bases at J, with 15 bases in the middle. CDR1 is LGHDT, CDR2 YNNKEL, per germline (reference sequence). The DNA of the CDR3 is TGTGCCAGCAGCCGAGAGGAAATGAGGGAAGAGACCCAGTACTTC. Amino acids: CASSREEMREETQYF.

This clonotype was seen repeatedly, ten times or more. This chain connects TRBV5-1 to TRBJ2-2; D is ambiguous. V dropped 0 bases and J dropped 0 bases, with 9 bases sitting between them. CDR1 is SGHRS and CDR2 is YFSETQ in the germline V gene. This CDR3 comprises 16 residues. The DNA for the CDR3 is TGCGCCAGCAGCTTGGGACATGCAGCGAACACCGGGGAGCTGTTTTTT. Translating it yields CASSLGHAANTGELFF.

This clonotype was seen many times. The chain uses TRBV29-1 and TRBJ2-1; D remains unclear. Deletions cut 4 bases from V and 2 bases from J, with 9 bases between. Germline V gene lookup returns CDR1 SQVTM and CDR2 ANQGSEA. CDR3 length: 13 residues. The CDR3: CSVAPEPYNEQFF. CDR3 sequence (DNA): TGCAGCGTTGCCCCGGAACCCTACAATGAGCAGTTCTTC.

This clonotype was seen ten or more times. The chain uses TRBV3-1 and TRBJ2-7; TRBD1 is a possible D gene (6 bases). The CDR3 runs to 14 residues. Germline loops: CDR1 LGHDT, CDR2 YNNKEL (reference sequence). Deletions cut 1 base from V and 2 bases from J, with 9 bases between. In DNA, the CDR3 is TGTGCCAGCAGCCAAGGGGGGCGGGCCTACGAGCAGTACTTC. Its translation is CASSQGGRAYEQYF.

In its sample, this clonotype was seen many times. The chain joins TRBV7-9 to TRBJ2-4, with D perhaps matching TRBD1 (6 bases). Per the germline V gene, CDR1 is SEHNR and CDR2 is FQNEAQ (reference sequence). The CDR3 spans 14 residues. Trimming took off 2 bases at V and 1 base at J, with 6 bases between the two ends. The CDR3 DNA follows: TGTGCCAGCAGCTTACAGGGGGCCAAAAACATTCAGTACTTC. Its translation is CASSLQGAKNIQYF.

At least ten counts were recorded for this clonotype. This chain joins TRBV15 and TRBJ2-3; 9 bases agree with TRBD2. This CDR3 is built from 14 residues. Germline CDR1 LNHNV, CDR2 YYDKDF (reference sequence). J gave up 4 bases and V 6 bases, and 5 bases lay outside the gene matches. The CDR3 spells CATSLAGRSDTQYF. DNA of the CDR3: TGTGCCACCAGTCTAGCGGGACGGTCAGATACGCAGTATTTT.

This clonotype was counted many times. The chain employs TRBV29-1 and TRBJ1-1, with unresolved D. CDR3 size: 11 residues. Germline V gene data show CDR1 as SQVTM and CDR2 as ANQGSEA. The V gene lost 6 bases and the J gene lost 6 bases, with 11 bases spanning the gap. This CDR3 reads CSVAEAPEAFF. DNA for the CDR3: TGCAGCGTCGCCGAGGCACCTGAAGCTTTCTTT.

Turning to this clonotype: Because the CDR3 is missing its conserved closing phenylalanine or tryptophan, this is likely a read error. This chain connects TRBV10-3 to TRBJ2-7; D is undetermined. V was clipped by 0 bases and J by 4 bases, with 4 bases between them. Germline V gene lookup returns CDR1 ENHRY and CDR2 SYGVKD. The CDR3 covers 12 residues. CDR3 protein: CAISESDYEQYS. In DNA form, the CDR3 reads TGTGCCATCAGTGAGTCTGATTACGAGCAGTACTCC.

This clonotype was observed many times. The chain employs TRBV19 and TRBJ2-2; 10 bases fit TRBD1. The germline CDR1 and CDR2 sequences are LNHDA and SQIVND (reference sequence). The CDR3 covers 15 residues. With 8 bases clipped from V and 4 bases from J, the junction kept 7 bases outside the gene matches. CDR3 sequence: CASYPGQGRTGELFF. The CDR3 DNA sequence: TGTGCCAGTTATCCGGGACAGGGGCGCACCGGGGAGCTGTTTTTT.